The source of this T cell receptor (beta chain) is a study of shared clonotypes between healthy human individuals. A note on this clone: Its antigen is currently unknown.

For every subset, genomic DNA was evenly distributed across several immunoSEQ plates. Original methodology: Filtering differed for immunoSEQ, which gave only junction sequences without quality scores. Generated by immunoSEQ multiplex PCR, the TCRdb table keeps only in-frame clones and is missing some. That table is the source of V, J and clone size, and D and trimming were worked out from the DNA. The sample has about 2,100,000 clones, roughly 91% seen once; the top ten hold roughly 1.8%. This CDR3 contains 16 residues. Germline lookup yields CDR1 MGHRA and CDR2 YSYEKL. The ends were cut back, 0 bases at V and 2 bases at J, with 14 bases in the middle. CD45RO-negative cells were positively selected for CCR7, leaving out terminally differentiated effector memory CD45RA+ cells. General study findings and limits: Non-shared clonotypes were found to have lower generation probabilities than the clonotypes that were shared by all four of the sorted-subset donors. Larger estimated richness was generally seen in naive subsets than in memory subsets.

Sample: naive CD8+ T cells from PBMCs. The gene calls are TRBV4-1 and TRBJ2-7, with no clear D. This clonotype was sampled from a man aged 18 to 35 in good health. Some clones in this sample may be carry-over from other donors' samples. This CDR3 reads CASSQDYYSPTYEQYF. CDR3 bases: TGCGCCAGCAGCCAAGATTATTACAGCCCCACCTACGAGCAGTACTTC.